The entry that follows covers one T cell receptor beta chain sequence. Its antigen is unknown. Clones were sequenced by immunoSEQ multiplex PCR, and TCRdb holds only the in-frame ones, with some missing. The sample consists of about 220,000 clones, roughly 84% of them appearing once. Per germline, CDR1 ENHRY and CDR2 SYGVKD. V lost 2 bases and J 0 bases, leaving 6 bases between the germline ends. This CDR3 contains 14 residues. This entry is derived from a study of cytomegalovirus exposure and HLA in healthy donors. Regarding the study as a whole: For most TCR sequences rarity was the rule, although some public TCRs occurred in many donors.

The sequenced sample consisted of PBMCs. The chain has TRBV10-3 and TRBJ2-3; tentatively, D is TRBD1 or TRBD2 (5 bases each). The sequence was obtained from a woman aged 30 to 39 in good health and CMV-seropositive. The CDR3 loop reads CAISEGDSTDTQYF. The DNA for the CDR3 is TGTGCCATCAGTGAGGGGGACAGCACAGATACGCAGTATTTT.